This T cell receptor beta chain stems from a study of memory CD4+ T cells and cytomegalovirus serostatus. The sort gate was single viable CD3+CD4+CD8-CD45RO+ cells for memory CD4+ T cells. Germline assignment: CDR1 SGHRS and CDR2 YFSETQ. The CDR3 has 15 amino acids. Trimming cost V 4 bases and J 2 bases; bases outside gene matches: 7. The method was immunoSEQ multiplex PCR; TCRdb's version includes in-frame clones alone and lacks a portion of them. The sample yields 40,000 to 50,000 clones, 60% to 80% seen once. This chain connects TRBV5-1 to TRBJ2-5, with TRBD1 identical over 8 bases. This TCR came from an adult in good health and CMV-seropositive. The sequenced sample was memory CD4+ T cells from blood. DNA of the CDR3: TGCGCCAGCAGCCTTACGACAGGGGTTCAAGAGACCCAGTACTTC. Amino acids: CASSLTTGVQETQYF.